This record concerns one TCR beta chain sequence. Its matching antigen is unknown. The source of the sample is a study of siplizumab effects on memory and regulatory T cells. Findings and caveats of the study: Roughly 80-97% of proliferating CD4+ or CD8+ clones defied assignment to a naive or memory phenotype. Naive T cells were seemingly more diverse than memory cells, and major contributions to the alloresponse seemed to be made by them.

About 1.1 x 10^5 TCR templates were measured in each sample. Libraries were prepared by immunoSEQ multiplex PCR; TCRdb keeps only in-frame clonotypes and omits some of them. This table has about 80,000 clones, approximately 95% appearing once. The CDR3 sequence is 16 residues long. V gave up 4 bases and J gave up 0 bases, with 13 bases separating them. The V gene's germline CDR1 is LNHNV and CDR2 YYDKDF (reference sequence). The origin of this receptor is a human donor in good health. The genes are TRBV15 and TRBJ1-5; D is possibly TRBD1 (5 bases). The specimen was CD8+ T cells sorted from blood. The CDR3 coding sequence is TGTGCCACCAGCAAATACGGGACGGATAGCAATCAGCCCCAGCATTTT. This sequence encodes CATSKYGTDSNQPQHF.